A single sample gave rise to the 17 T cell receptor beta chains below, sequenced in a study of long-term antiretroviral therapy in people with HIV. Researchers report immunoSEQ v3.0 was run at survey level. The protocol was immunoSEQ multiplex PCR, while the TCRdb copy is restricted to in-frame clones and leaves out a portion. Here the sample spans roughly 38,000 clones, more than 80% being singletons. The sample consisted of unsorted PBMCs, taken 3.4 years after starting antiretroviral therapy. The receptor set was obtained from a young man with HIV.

DNA of the CDR3: TGTGCCAGCTGGGTCGAAAACAGGAGACCTTCATACAATGAGCAGTTCTTC. Translation gives CASWVENRRPSYNEQFF. The chain is built from TRBV25-1 and TRBJ2-1, with D possibly matching TRBD1 (5 bases). This CDR3 region has 17 residues. CDR1 and CDR2 from the germline V gene are MGHDK and SYGVNS. Trimming pared 8 bases from V and 4 bases from J, leaving 24 bases between.

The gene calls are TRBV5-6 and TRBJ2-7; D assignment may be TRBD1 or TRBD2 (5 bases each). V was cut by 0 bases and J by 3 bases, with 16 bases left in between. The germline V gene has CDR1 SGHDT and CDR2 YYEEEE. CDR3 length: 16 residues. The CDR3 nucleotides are TGTGCCAGCAGCTTGGATCTGGGACGGATCTTCTACGAGCAGTACTTC. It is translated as CASSLDLGRIFYEQYF. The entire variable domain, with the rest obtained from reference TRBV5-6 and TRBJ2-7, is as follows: DAGVTQSPTHLIKTRGQQVTLRCSPKSGHDTVSWYQQALGQGPQFIFQYYEEEERQRGNFPDRFSGHQFPNYSSELNVNALLLGDSALYLCASSLDLGRIFYEQYFGPGTRLTVT.

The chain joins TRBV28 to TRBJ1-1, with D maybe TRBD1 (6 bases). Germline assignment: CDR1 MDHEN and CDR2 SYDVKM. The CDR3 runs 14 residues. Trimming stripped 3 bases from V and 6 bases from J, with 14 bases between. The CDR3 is CASSFLGGSPEAFF. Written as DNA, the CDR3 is TGTGCCAGCAGTTTCTTGGGGGGCTCACCTGAAGCTTTCTTT.

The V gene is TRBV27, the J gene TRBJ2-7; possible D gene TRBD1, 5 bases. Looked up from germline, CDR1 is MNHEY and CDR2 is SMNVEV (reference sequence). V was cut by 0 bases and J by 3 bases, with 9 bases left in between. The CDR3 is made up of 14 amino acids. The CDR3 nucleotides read TGTGCCAGCAGTTTATCGGCAGGGTTCTACGAGCAGTACTTC. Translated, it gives CASSLSAGFYEQYF.

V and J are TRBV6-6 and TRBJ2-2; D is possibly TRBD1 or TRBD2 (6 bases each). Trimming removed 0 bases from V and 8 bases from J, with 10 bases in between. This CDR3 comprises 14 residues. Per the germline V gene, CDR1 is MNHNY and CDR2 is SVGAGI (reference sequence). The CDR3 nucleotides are TGTGCCAGCAGTTACTCGCCGGGGGCGGGGGAGCTGTTTTTT. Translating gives CASSYSPGAGELFF.

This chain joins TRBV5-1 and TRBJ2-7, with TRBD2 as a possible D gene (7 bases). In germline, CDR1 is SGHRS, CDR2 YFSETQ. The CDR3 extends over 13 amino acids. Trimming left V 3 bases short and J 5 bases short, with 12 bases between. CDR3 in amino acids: CASSSGGLDEQYF. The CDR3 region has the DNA TGCGCCAGCAGCTCCGGGGGGCTGGACGAGCAGTACTTC.

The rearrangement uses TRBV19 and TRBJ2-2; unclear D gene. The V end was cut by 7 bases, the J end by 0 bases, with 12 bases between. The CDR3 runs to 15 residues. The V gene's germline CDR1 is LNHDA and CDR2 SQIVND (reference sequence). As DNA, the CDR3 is TGTGCCAGTACCCGAGACATAACGAACACCGGGGAGCTGTTTTTT. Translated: CASTRDITNTGELFF. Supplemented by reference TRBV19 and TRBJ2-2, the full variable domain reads DGGITQSPKYLFRKEGQNVTLSCEQNLNHDAMYWYRQDPGQGLRLIYYSQIVNDFQKGDIAEGYSVSREKKESFPLTVTSAQKNPTAFYLCASTRDITNTGELFFGEGSRLTVL.

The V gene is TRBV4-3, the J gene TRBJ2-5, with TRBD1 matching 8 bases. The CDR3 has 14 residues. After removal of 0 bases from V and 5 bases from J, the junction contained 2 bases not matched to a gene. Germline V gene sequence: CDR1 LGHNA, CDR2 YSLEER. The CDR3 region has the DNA TGCGCCAGCAGCCAAGATGGACAGGGTGAGACCCAGTACTTC. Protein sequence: CASSQDGQGETQYF.

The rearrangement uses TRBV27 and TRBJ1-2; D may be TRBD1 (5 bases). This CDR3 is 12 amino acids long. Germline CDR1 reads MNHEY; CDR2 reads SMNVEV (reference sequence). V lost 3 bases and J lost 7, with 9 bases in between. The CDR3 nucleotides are TGTGCCAGCAGTTTTGCCGGGGGTGGCTACACCTTC. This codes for CASSFAGGGYTF.

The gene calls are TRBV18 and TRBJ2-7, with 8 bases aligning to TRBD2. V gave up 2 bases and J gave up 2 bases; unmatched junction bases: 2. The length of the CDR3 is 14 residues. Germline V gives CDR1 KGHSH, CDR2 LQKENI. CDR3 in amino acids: CASSPSGGTYEQYF. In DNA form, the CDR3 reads TGTGCCAGCTCACCAAGCGGGGGAACCTACGAGCAGTACTTC.

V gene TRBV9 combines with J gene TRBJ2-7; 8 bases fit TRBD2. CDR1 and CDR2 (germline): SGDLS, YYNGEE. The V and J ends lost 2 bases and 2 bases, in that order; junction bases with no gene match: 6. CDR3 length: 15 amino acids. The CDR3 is CASSVGGAVTYEQYF. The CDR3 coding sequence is TGTGCCAGCAGCGTCGGGGGGGCTGTAACCTACGAGCAGTACTTC.

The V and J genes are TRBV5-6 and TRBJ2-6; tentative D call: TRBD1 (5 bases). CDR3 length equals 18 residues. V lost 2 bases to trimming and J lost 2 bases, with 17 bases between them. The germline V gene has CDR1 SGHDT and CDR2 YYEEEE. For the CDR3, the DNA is TGTGCCAGCAGCTTTTTTGGGCAGGGTATGGCTGGGGCCAACGTCCTGACTTTC. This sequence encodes CASSFFGQGMAGANVLTF.

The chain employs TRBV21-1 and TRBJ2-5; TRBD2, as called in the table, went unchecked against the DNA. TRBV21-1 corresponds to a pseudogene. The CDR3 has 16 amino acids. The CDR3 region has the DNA TGTGCCAGCAGCCGCATCAATAGCGGGAGACAAGAGACCCAGTACTTC. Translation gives CASSRINSGRQETQYF.

Here the CDR3 DNA reads TGTGCCAGCAGTTACACCCCTGGGCGGGCCTACAATGAGCAGTTCTTC. Translating it yields CASSYTPGRAYNEQFF. J is TRBJ2-1 and V is TRBV6-6; maybe TRBD2 (5 bases). CDR3 length: 16 amino acids. V lost 2 bases to trimming and J lost 2 bases, with 13 bases between them. Germline V lookup: CDR1 MNHNY, CDR2 SVGAGI (reference sequence).

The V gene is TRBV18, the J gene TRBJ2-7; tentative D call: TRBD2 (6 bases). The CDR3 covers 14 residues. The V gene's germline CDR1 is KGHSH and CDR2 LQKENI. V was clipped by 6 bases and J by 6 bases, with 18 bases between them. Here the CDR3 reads CASSSGTFGSEQYF. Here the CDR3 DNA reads TGTGCCAGCTCTTCAGGGACCTTCGGGAGCGAGCAGTACTTC.

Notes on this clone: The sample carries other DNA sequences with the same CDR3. CDR3 loop: CASSHGRSYEQYF. DNA for the CDR3: TGTGCCAGCAGTCACGGACGGTCCTACGAGCAGTACTTC. The chain carries TRBV5-5 and TRBJ2-7; no definite D call. Germline CDR1 reads SGHKS; CDR2 reads YYEKEE (reference sequence). This CDR3 spans 13 amino acids. V lost 5 bases to trimming and J lost 1 base, with 10 bases between them.

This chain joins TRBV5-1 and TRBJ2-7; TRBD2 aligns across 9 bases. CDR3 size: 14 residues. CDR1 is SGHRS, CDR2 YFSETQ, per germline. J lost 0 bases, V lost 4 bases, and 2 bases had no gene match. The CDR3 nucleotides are TGCGCCAGCAGCCTTAGCGGGAGCTCCTACGAGCAGTACTTC. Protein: CASSLSGSSYEQYF.